This is a list of T cell receptor beta chains from one sample in a study of blood T cells in healthy people across ages. TCRdb reprocessed the 5' RACE reads via MiXCR and lists one record per CDR3 protein. The table lists around 650,000 distinct CDR3 sequences, 35% to 50% of them singletons. Sequenced sample: blood. The receptor source for this set is an elderly man in good health. Each CDR3 is given with its conserved first and last residue. A D gene is named only where the DNA matches it firmly. Clone size is shown for a subset of rows, as once, few, many or a class of expanded clone.

>12|TRBV29-1|TRBJ2-5|.|.
CSARTVSNEQYF
TGCAGCGCCAGGACAGTTTCCAATGAGCAGTACTTC
>18|TRBV6-2/TRBV6-3|TRBJ2-7|TRBD2|.
CASLPHGLAGVVSYEQYF
TGTGCCAGCTTACCCCACGGGCTAGCGGGAGTCGTCTCCTACGAGCAGTACTTC
>16|TRBV28|TRBJ2-7|.|many
CASSPRQGGSLLEQYF
TGTGCCAGCAGCCCCCGACAGGGAGGGTCGCTACTCGAGCAGTACTTC
>15|TRBV6-5|TRBJ2-3|TRBD2|.
CASTSAGGRTDTQYF
TGTGCCAGCACCAGTGCGGGAGGGCGCACAGATACGCAGTATTTT
>12|TRBV29-1|TRBJ1-2|TRBD1|many
CSVLQGSYGYTF
TGCAGCGTCCTACAGGGGTCCTATGGCTACACCTTC
>13|TRBV9|TRBJ2-5|.|few
CASSPLPGETQYF
TGTGCCAGCAGCCCCCTCCCGGGTGAGACCCAGTACTTC
>15|TRBV6-2/TRBV6-3|TRBJ1-6|TRBD1|few
CASRIPGQGYSPLHF
TGTGCCAGCAGAATACCGGGACAGGGTTATTCACCCCTCCACTTT
>14|TRBV5-1|TRBJ1-2|.|few
CASSLGPPNYGYTF
TGCGCCAGCAGCTTGGGGCCACCTAACTATGGCTACACCTTC
>13|TRBV12-3/TRBV12-4|TRBJ2-7|.|many
CASSPPGTYEQYF
TGTGCCAGCAGCCCGCCAGGGACCTACGAGCAGTACTTC
>15|TRBV7-2|TRBJ2-7|TRBD2|.
CASSYVLAGSYEQYF
TGTGCCAGCAGCTATGTTCTAGCGGGAAGCTACGAGCAGTACTTC
>18|TRBV20-1|TRBJ1-2|.|.
CSARDFRDGNPLFHGYTF
TGCAGTGCTAGAGATTTTCGGGACGGAAATCCCCTCTTCCATGGCTACACCTTC
>13|TRBV7-9|TRBJ1-6|.|.
CASSLASGSPLHF
TGTGCCAGCAGCTTAGCCTCTGGGTCACCCCTCCACTTT
>14|TRBV6-2/TRBV6-3|TRBJ2-3|.|.
CASKIGPSTDTQYF
TGTGCCAGCAAGATAGGACCTAGCACAGATACGCAGTATTTT
>15|TRBV6-5|TRBJ2-6|.|.
CANSYSGTGANVLTF
TGTGCCAACAGTTACAGTGGGACTGGGGCCAACGTCCTGACTTTC
>15|TRBV28|TRBJ2-3|.|.
CASSLGIGGTDTQYF
TGTGCCAGCAGTTTAGGGATAGGGGGCACAGATACGCAGTATTTT
>16|TRBV7-9|TRBJ2-1|TRBD2|few
CASSKLAGGPYNEQFF
TGTGCCAGCAGCAAATTAGCGGGAGGGCCCTACAATGAGCAGTTCTTC
>13|TRBV29-1|TRBJ2-7|.|.
CSVRLPSSYEQYF
TGCAGCGTCAGACTTCCTAGCTCCTACGAGCAGTACTTC
>15|TRBV20-1|TRBJ1-2|TRBD1|few
CSARLRDRGSYGYTF
TGCAGTGCTAGGCTCCGGGACAGGGGGAGCTATGGCTACACCTTC
>11|TRBV25-1|TRBJ2-3|.|.
CASATRDTQYF
TGTGCCAGCGCAACTAGAGATACGCAGTATTTT
>15|TRBV5-1|TRBJ2-1|.|.
CASSRSGTAHNEQFF
TGCGCCAGCAGCCGAAGTGGGACCGCACACAATGAGCAGTTCTTC
>16|TRBV4-1|TRBJ2-4|TRBD2|.
CASSQSRGLAGVEQYF
TGCGCCAGCAGCCAGTCGAGGGGACTAGCGGGAGTGGAGCAGTACTTC
>16|TRBV5-1|TRBJ2-1|TRBD2|few
CASSLVSGSSYNEQFF
TGCGCCAGCAGCTTGGTTAGCGGGAGCTCCTACAATGAGCAGTTCTTC
>16|TRBV2|TRBJ1-5|.|.
CASSEKERGYNQPQHF
TGTGCCAGCAGTGAAAAGGAGAGGGGCTACAATCAGCCCCAGCATTTT
>17|TRBV20-1|TRBJ1-5|TRBD1|.
CSARDPTGDLLNQPQHF
TGCAGTGCTAGAGACCCTACAGGGGACCTCCTAAATCAGCCCCAGCATTTT
>16|TRBV7-2|TRBJ1-2|.|.
CASSSQGTPRAYGYTF
TGTGCCAGCAGCTCACAGGGAACACCCCGAGCATATGGCTACACCTTC
>17|TRBV5-1|TRBJ2-4|TRBD2|.
CASSLTSATPSQNIQYF
TGCGCCAGCAGCTTGACTAGCGCCACCCCTAGCCAAAACATTCAGTACTTC
>14|TRBV6-4|TRBJ1-2|.|few
CASRATEFGYGYTF
TGTGCCAGCAGAGCGACGGAGTTCGGGTATGGCTACACCTTC
>12|TRBV20-1|TRBJ2-7|TRBD1|few
CSAIKQGCEQYF
TGCAGTGCTATTAAACAGGGGTGCGAGCAGTACTTC
>16|TRBV12-3/TRBV12-4|TRBJ1-5|.|.
CASSLAGGWGNQPQHF
TGTGCCAGCAGTTTAGCCGGGGGCTGGGGCAATCAGCCCCAGCATTTT
>17|TRBV5-1|TRBJ2-5|TRBD2|few
CASSLDSSGGPQETQYF
TGCGCCAGCAGCTTGGACAGTAGCGGGGGGCCACAAGAGACCCAGTACTTC
>15|TRBV28|TRBJ2-7|.|.
CASFPGDPIYYEQYF
TGTGCCAGCTTTCCCGGGGACCCAATTTACTACGAGCAGTACTTC
>16|TRBV20-1|TRBJ1-2|TRBD1|.
CSAVPGQEQANYGYTF
TGCAGTGCGGTTCCGGGACAGGAACAAGCTAACTATGGCTACACCTTC
>14|TRBV28|TRBJ2-3|TRBD1|few
CASDRGLSTDTQYF
TGTGCCAGTGACAGGGGTTTAAGCACAGATACGCAGTATTTT
>14|TRBV13|TRBJ1-1|.|.
CASSLVGWRTEAFF
TGTGCCAGCAGCTTAGTCGGGTGGCGGACTGAAGCTTTCTTT
>15|TRBV7-6|TRBJ2-7|.|few
CASSLDTVSGGEQYF
TGTGCCAGCAGCTTGGATACAGTCTCAGGGGGGGAGCAGTACTTC
>16|TRBV7-6|TRBJ1-2|.|.
CASSLVVSGTPSGYTF
TGTGCCAGCAGCTTAGTAGTCTCCGGGACACCGTCCGGCTACACCTTC